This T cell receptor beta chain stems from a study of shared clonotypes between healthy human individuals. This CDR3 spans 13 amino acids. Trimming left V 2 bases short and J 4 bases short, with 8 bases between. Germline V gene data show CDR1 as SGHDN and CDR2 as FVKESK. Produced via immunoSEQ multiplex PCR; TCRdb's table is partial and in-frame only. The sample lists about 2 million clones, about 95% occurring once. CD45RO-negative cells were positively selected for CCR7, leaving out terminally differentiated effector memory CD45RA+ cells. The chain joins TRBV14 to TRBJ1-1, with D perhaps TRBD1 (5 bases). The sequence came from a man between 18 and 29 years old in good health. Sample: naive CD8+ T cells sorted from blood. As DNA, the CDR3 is TGTGCCAGCAGCCAACGGACACCCACTGAAGCTTTCTTT. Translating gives CASSQRTPTEAFF.